A single sample is the source of the 25 T cell receptor beta chains below, sequenced in a study of vaccination effects on CD4 cells after COVID-19. Antigens for these TCRs are unknown. The table came from immunoSEQ multiplex PCR; TCRdb's copy has only in-frame clones and leaves some out. The sample has roughly 71,000 clones, 76% seen once. ViraFEST used viral peptide pools to expand antigen-specific CD4+ T cells before sequencing. With 10 days of culture completed, CD4+ T cells were isolated. The vaccine given was either BNT162b2 or mRNA-1273, in two doses. The sample consisted of CD4+ T cells from PBMCs cultured with HCoV-OC43 spike peptides, taken after COVID-19 vaccination. Subset in this sample: HCoV-OC43 spike overlapping peptide pool stimulation. The receptor set was obtained from a human donor who received a COVID-19 vaccine.

V gene TRBV6-2 or TRBV6-3 combines with J gene TRBJ2-3, with D tentatively TRBD2 (6 bases). The CDR3 sequence is 14 residues long. Germline V gene lookup returns CDR1 MNHEY and CDR2 SVGEGT. V lost 4 bases and J 0 bases, leaving 8 bases between the germline ends. CDR3 DNA sequence: TGTGCCAGCAGTTCGGGACTGAGCACAGATACGCAGTATTTT. The encoded protein is CASSSGLSTDTQYF.

The V call is TRBV7-9, the J call TRBJ1-1; 11 bases are a match to TRBD1. The J segment lost 4 bases and the V segment lost 6 bases, leaving 1 base of the junction unmatched. The CDR3 is made up of 13 amino acids. Germline values: CDR1 SEHNR, CDR2 FQNEAQ (reference sequence). CDR3 nucleotide sequence: TGTGCCAGCAGGGGACAGGGGGTCACTGAAGCTTTCTTT. Its protein product is CASRGQGVTEAFF.

In DNA, the CDR3 is TGCGCCAGCGCCGATCCCGGGGGTGACTATGGCTACACCTTC. Translation: CASADPGGDYGYTF. V gene TRBV5-1 combines with J gene TRBJ1-2; D perhaps matches TRBD1 (5 bases). The CDR3 has 14 residues. Germline CDR1 is SGHRS and CDR2 is YFSETQ. Trimming shortened V by 7 bases and J by 3 bases, and 16 bases separated the two germline ends.

V and J are TRBV7-7 and TRBJ2-2; TRBD2 is a possible D gene (6 bases). This CDR3 region has 14 residues. Germline V lookup: CDR1 SSHAT, CDR2 FNYEAQ (reference sequence). Trimming left V 5 bases short and J 3 bases short, with 10 bases between. The CDR3 bases are TGTGCCAGCAGCCACGGGACTGACACCGGGGAGCTGTTTTTT. It specifies CASSHGTDTGELFF. The whole variable domain, remainder taken from reference TRBV7-7 and TRBJ2-2, is GAGVSQSPRYKVTKRGQDVTLRCDPISSHATLYWYQQALGQGPEFLTYFNYEAQPDKSGLPSDRFSAERPEGSISTLTIQRTEQRDSAMYRCASSHGTDTGELFFGEGSRLTVL.

J is TRBJ2-1 and V is TRBV14; tentatively, D is TRBD1 (6 bases). V lost 2 bases and J 4 bases, leaving 6 bases between the germline ends. Germline-derived CDR1 and CDR2 are SGHDN and FVKESK. This CDR3 has 13 residues. CDR3 in DNA: TGTGCCAGCAGCCAACAGGGGTACAATGAGCAGTTCTTC. It translates to CASSQQGYNEQFF. Looking up the rest from reference TRBV14 and TRBJ2-1 gives the full variable domain: EAGVTQFPSHSVIEKGQTVTLRCDPISGHDNLYWYRRVMGKEIKFLLHFVKESKQDESGMPNNRFLAERTGGTYSTLKVQPAELEDSGVYFCASSQQGYNEQFFGPGTRLTVL.

Here the CDR3 reads CASSQGRTIEQYV. CDR3 coding DNA: TGTGCCAGCAGCCAAGGGCGGACTATCGAGCAGTACGTC. V and J are TRBV3-1 (or the pseudogene TRBV3-2) and TRBJ2-7; possibly TRBD2 for D (6 bases). The CDR3 has 13 amino acids. CDR1 is LGHDT, CDR2 YNNKEL, per germline (reference sequence). Deletions cut 1 base from V and 6 bases from J, with 10 bases between.

The rearrangement links TRBV5-4 to TRBJ1-1, with 7 bases matching TRBD1. CDR1 and CDR2 (germline): SGHNT, YYREEE (reference sequence). This CDR3 is 17 amino acids long. J gave up 0 bases and V 0 bases, and 8 bases lay outside the gene matches. The chain's CDR3 is CASSLGGNRGLNTEAFF. The CDR3 bases are TGTGCCAGCAGCTTGGGGGGCAACAGGGGATTGAACACTGAAGCTTTCTTT. Complete variable domain (other parts from reference TRBV5-4 and TRBJ1-1): ETGVTQSPTHLIKTRGQQVTLRCSSQSGHNTVSWYQQALGQGPQFIFQYYREEENGRGNFPPRFSGLQFPNYSSELNVNALELDDSALYLCASSLGGNRGLNTEAFFGQGTRLTVV.

The rearrangement links TRBV7-3 to TRBJ2-1, with D possibly matching TRBD2 (5 bases). Trimming removed 8 bases at V and 7 bases at J, with 12 bases between. CDR1 and CDR2 (germline): SGHTA, FQGTGA. The CDR3 runs 12 residues. The CDR3 spells CASGRGLNEQFF. CDR3 sequence (DNA): TGTGCCAGCGGCCGGGGTCTTAATGAGCAGTTCTTC.

V and J are TRBV7-2 and TRBJ1-3; 7 bases match TRBD1. The germline gives CDR1 SGHTA, CDR2 FQGNSA. The CDR3 runs to 16 residues. The ends lost 0 bases at V and 0 bases at J; junction bases unmatched: 2. The CDR3: CASSLAGTVSGNTIYF. DNA of the CDR3: TGTGCCAGCAGCTTAGCCGGGACAGTCTCTGGAAACACCATATATTTT. The complete variable domain, with remaining parts taken from reference TRBV7-2 and TRBJ1-3, reads GAGVSQSPSNKVTEKGKDVELRCDPISGHTALYWYRQSLGQGLEFLIYFQGNSAPDKSGLPSDRFSAERTGGSVSTLTIQRTQQEDSAVYLCASSLAGTVSGNTIYFGEGSWLTVV.

This chain links TRBV10-3 with TRBJ2-5; D tentatively reads TRBD1 or TRBD2 (5 bases each). The CDR3 runs to 13 residues. The V end lost 7 bases, the J end lost 0 bases, and 9 bases lay between the germline ends. In germline, CDR1 is ENHRY, CDR2 SYGVKD. This CDR3 reads CAITPGHQETQYF. The CDR3 bases are TGTGCCATCACTCCGGGACACCAAGAGACCCAGTACTTC.

The chain couples TRBV6-6 to TRBJ2-1; 11 bases agree with TRBD2. CDR1 is MNHNY and CDR2 is SVGAGI in the germline V gene (reference sequence). Losses at the gene ends were 0 bases for V and 4 bases for J; bases not matched to a gene: 2. The CDR3 is made up of 16 amino acids. In DNA form, the CDR3 reads TGTGCCAGCAGTTACTCGACTAGCGGGGTTTACAATGAGCAGTTCTTC. It encodes CASSYSTSGVYNEQFF.

The chain is built from TRBV7-9 and TRBJ2-1, with 8 nucleotides matching TRBD1. The CDR3 covers 14 residues. V lost 5 bases to trimming and J lost 6 bases; unmatched junction nucleotides: 6. Germline lookup yields CDR1 SEHNR and CDR2 FQNEAQ (reference sequence). CDR3 loop: CASSPDRAPNEQFF. The CDR3 coding sequence is TGTGCCAGCAGCCCGGACAGGGCCCCCAATGAGCAGTTCTTC. The full variable domain, in which reference TRBV7-9 and TRBJ2-1 provide the parts outside the CDR3, is DTGVSQNPRHKITKRGQNVTFRCDPISEHNRLYWYRQTLGQGPEFLTYFQNEAQLEKSRLLSDRFSAERPKGSFSTLEIQRTEQGDSAMYLCASSPDRAPNEQFFGPGTRLTVL.

This chain links TRBV9 with TRBJ2-3; no firm D call. The CDR3 consists of 12 residues. Germline CDR1 is SGDLS and CDR2 is YYNGEE. V lost 3 bases to trimming and J lost 1 base, with 3 bases between them. CDR3 amino acids: CASSGGTDTQYF. The CDR3 DNA sequence: TGTGCCAGCAGCGGAGGCACAGATACGCAGTATTTT.

V gene TRBV5-4 combines with J gene TRBJ2-5; D may be TRBD1 (5 bases). The germline gives CDR1 SGHNT, CDR2 YYREEE (reference sequence). The CDR3 consists of 13 residues. The V end was cut by 1 base, the J end by 5 bases, with 9 bases between. The CDR3 nucleotides are TGTGCCAGCAGCTTGATGGGGCGGGAGACCCAGTACTTC. Translation gives CASSLMGRETQYF.

The J gene is TRBJ2-2, the V gene TRBV5-1; possible D gene TRBD1, 5 bases. The CDR3 contains 12 residues. V was trimmed by 1 base and J by 9 bases, leaving 7 bases between them. The germline gives CDR1 SGHRS, CDR2 YFSETQ. The CDR3 sequence is CASSLQGRELFF. The CDR3 DNA reads TGCGCCAGCAGCTTGCAGGGCAGGGAGCTGTTTTTT. The full variable domain, with the rest looked up from reference TRBV5-1 and TRBJ2-2, is KAGVTQTPRYLIKTRGQQVTLSCSPISGHRSVSWYQQTPGQGLQFLFEYFSETQRNKGNFPGRFSGRQFSNSRSEMNVSTLELGDSALYLCASSLQGRELFFGEGSRLTVL.

The chain joins TRBV7-3 to TRBJ2-1; D is ambiguous. CDR3 length: 15 amino acids. V lost 5 bases and J lost 0, with 11 bases in between. Germline CDR1 and CDR2: SGHTA and FQGTGA. The CDR3 DNA reads TGTGCCAGCAGCGCCGACGGTAGCTCCTACAATGAGCAGTTCTTC. This sequence encodes CASSADGSSYNEQFF.

The chain carries TRBV6-5 and TRBJ2-7; 9 nucleotides align to TRBD1. V lost 6 bases and J lost 2; bases outside the gene matches: 5. Germline V gene lookup returns CDR1 MNHEY and CDR2 SVGAGI. The CDR3 sequence is 14 residues long. The CDR3 DNA sequence: TGTGCCAGCAGGATAGGACAGGGGACCTACGAGCAGTACGTC. As protein: CASRIGQGTYEQYV.

The J gene is TRBJ2-5, the V gene TRBV4-1; D tentatively fits TRBD1 or TRBD2 (6 bases each). Germline loops: CDR1 MGHRA, CDR2 YSYEKL. The CDR3 runs 19 residues. Trimming took off 0 bases at V and 5 bases at J, with 25 bases between the two ends. CDR3 in DNA: TGCGCCAGCAGCCAAGATCTTAGAGAGGGGGAGCGGGCCCGGGAGACCCAGTACTTC. Translation: CASSQDLREGERARETQYF.

The rearrangement joins TRBV6-4 to TRBJ2-3; 8 nucleotides agree with TRBD2. Germline CDR1 is MRHNA and CDR2 is SNTAGT. Losses at the gene ends were 2 bases for V and 2 bases for J; bases not matched to a gene: 6. The CDR3 runs to 16 residues. The CDR3 protein is CASSDRRGGYTDTQYF. The DNA for the CDR3 is TGTGCCAGCAGTGACCGCCGGGGGGGATACACAGATACGCAGTATTTT.

A word on this clone: Its ends do not fully match the called genes, so a read error is possible. This chain uses TRBV2 with TRBJ1-2; tentatively, D is TRBD1 (6 bases). Germline V gives CDR1 SNHLY, CDR2 FYNNEI. This CDR3 comprises 9 residues. This CDR3 is CASSRGHFF. For the CDR3, the DNA is TGTGCCAGCAGTCGGGGACATTTTTTC.

The chain is built from TRBV5-4 and TRBJ2-2; possibly TRBD1 or TRBD2 for D (5 bases each). Germline V lookup: CDR1 SGHNT, CDR2 YYREEE (reference sequence). This CDR3 contains 13 residues. V was trimmed by 0 bases and J by 8 bases, leaving 8 bases between them. This CDR3 reads CASSLAGLGELFF. In DNA form, the CDR3 reads TGTGCCAGCAGCTTGGCGGGGCTGGGGGAGCTGTTTTTT.

The V gene is TRBV18, the J gene TRBJ1-3; D not certain. V lost 9 bases and J lost 0, with 18 bases in between. The germline CDR1 and CDR2 sequences are KGHSH and LQKENI. The CDR3 contains 16 residues. CDR3 sequence reads: CASSKQPPSSGNTIYF. The CDR3 coding sequence is TGTGCCAGTTCAAAACAGCCCCCGAGCTCTGGAAACACCATATATTTT.

The chain carries TRBV28 and TRBJ1-2, with D possibly being TRBD1 (5 bases). CDR1 is MDHEN and CDR2 is SYDVKM in the germline V gene. Trimming took off 10 bases at V and 5 bases at J, with 17 bases between the two ends. The CDR3 loop spans 13 amino acids. The CDR3 sequence is CATLPGTSYGYTF. CDR3 in DNA: TGTGCCACCCTGCCAGGGACTAGTTATGGCTACACCTTC.

The rearrangement links TRBV4-1 to TRBJ1-5, with D possibly being TRBD1 (5 bases). Germline V gene sequence: CDR1 MGHRA, CDR2 YSYEKL. The CDR3 is 17 residues long. Trimming cost V 1 base and J 7 bases, with 20 bases left between them. The CDR3 spells CASSQGVTGFIPQPQHF. The CDR3 region has the DNA TGCGCCAGCAGCCAAGGAGTTACAGGTTTCATCCCCCAGCCCCAGCATTTT.

The genes are TRBV24-1 and TRBJ2-3; the match to TRBD2 covers 7 bases. V was clipped by 9 bases and J by 0 bases; unmatched bases: 5. CDR3 length: 14 residues. Per the germline V gene, CDR1 is KGHDR and CDR2 is SFDVKD. The CDR3: CATASGKSTDTQYF. The CDR3 DNA is TGTGCCACCGCTAGCGGCAAGAGCACAGATACGCAGTATTTT.